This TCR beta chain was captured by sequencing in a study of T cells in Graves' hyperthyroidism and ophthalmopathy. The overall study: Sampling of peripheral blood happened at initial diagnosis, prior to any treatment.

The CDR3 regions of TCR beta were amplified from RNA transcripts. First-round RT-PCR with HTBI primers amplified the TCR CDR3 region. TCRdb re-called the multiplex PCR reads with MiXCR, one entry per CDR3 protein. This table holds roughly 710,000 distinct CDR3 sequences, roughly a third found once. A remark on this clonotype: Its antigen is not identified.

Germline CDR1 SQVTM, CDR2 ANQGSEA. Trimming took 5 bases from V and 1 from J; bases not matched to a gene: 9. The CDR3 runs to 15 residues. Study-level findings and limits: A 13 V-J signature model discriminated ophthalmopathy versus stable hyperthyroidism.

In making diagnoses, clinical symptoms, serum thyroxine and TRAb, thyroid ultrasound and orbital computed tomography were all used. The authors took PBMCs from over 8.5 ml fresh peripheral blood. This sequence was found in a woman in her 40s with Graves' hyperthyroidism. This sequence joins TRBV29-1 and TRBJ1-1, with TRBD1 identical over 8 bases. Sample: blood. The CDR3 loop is CSVQRTGSRNTEAFF. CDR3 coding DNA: TGCAGCGTTCAGCGGACAGGGAGTCGGAACACTGAAGCTTTCTTT.